A selection of T cell receptor beta chains follows, all from one sample in a study of cytomegalovirus exposure and HLA in healthy donors. Produced via immunoSEQ multiplex PCR; TCRdb's table is partial and in-frame only. The top ten clones hold around 15% of a sample with approximately 200,000 clones, 75% to 85% of them seen once. Input material: PBMCs. The receptors shown here come from a woman aged 25 to 45 in good health and CMV-seropositive. Both conserved end residues are part of each CDR3. Fields, in order: D gene, J gene, clone size, V gene, CDR3 protein. D genes are given only for firm matches. Part of the rows lack a size; the others show once, few, many or a class for expanded clones.

NA TRBJ2-1 NA TRBV4-1 CASSPQPGQNYNEQFF
NA TRBJ1-2 NA TRBV5-6 CASSSWGDIGGYTF
TRBD1 TRBJ1-4 NA TRBV7-2 CASSFTWDRNEKLFF
TRBD1 TRBJ2-7 NA TRBV13 CASSPRQGINYEQYF
TRBD2 TRBJ2-7 NA TRBV11-2 CASSLEAGVVEQYF
NA TRBJ1-1 NA TRBV25-1 CASSTGRAEAFF
NA TRBJ2-5 few TRBV15 CATSRDGGSGQETQYF
NA TRBJ1-5 few TRBV28 CASTHSSNQPQHF
NA TRBJ1-5 few TRBV2 CASSAERDQPQHF
NA TRBJ1-1 NA TRBV19 CASSTFSTEAFF
NA TRBJ1-1 NA TRBV2 CASSEELGGVTEAFF
NA TRBJ1-1 NA TRBV5-4 CASSRGGPLMDEAFF
TRBD1 TRBJ1-2 NA TRBV27 CASSSGQGKGYTF
NA TRBJ1-2 once TRBV4-1 CASSHVFFTRGEGYGYTF
NA TRBJ2-5 NA TRBV2 CASSELDGGQETQYF
TRBD2 TRBJ2-1 few TRBV5-1 CASSPSGTRGNEQFF
NA TRBJ2-3 few TRBV25-1 CASSETGSRGDTQYF
NA TRBJ1-2 few TRBV6-5 CASSYSKGNGYTF
NA TRBJ1-4 NA TRBV7-8 CASSKSTLESVFF
NA TRBJ1-2 NA TRBV6-5 CASSYGEWGRYGYTF
NA TRBJ1-2 NA TRBV15 CATSREARESYGYTF
TRBD1 TRBJ1-3 NA TRBV6-5 CASSRTGVENTIYF
NA TRBJ1-2 NA TRBV18 CASSGPTANYGYTF
TRBD1 TRBJ2-1 NA TRBV6-1 CASAVTGGITNEQFF
NA TRBJ1-2 NA TRBV5-1 CASSFAGNVYGYTF
NA TRBJ2-2 NA TRBV6-5 CASSVLSGTGELFF
TRBD1 TRBJ1-4 NA TRBV30 CAWSWGTGTTNEKLFF
TRBD1 TRBJ2-7 NA TRBV11-2 CASSFGQGASYEQYF
TRBD2 TRBJ2-7 NA TRBV5-1 CASSKARLATSSYEQYF
NA TRBJ2-2 NA TRBV9 CASSRTNTGELFF
NA TRBJ1-2 NA TRBV7-2 CASSRAGGVPGYTF
TRBD1 TRBJ1-1 NA TRBV7-3 CASRVDRDTEAFF
TRBD1 TRBJ2-7 NA TRBV11-2 CASSLGRLRDSTEQYF
TRBD2 TRBJ2-1 NA TRBV29-1 CSAFFGEGSTYNEQFF
NA TRBJ1-4 NA TRBV7-9 CASSLVAGLNEKLFF
NA TRBJ1-1 NA TRBV4-2 CASSQVGGPSTEAFF
NA TRBJ2-7 few TRBV19 CASRGGYEQYF